Reported below is one T cell receptor (beta chain). What this receptor recognizes is not known. From each donor, an approximately 2.5 ml peripheral blood sample was drawn into PAXgene tubes and stored at -80 degrees C. Total RNA was isolated from whole blood with the PAXgene blood miRNA kit on an automated QIAcube, without T cell sorting. Peripheral blood from monozygotic twin pairs who were concordant or discordant for inflammatory bowel disease underwent deep TCRalpha and TCRbeta repertoire profiling using unique molecular barcoding. Smoking habits were recorded for all twin pairs, and individuals were classified as current, former or never smokers. The data originate from a study of monozygotic twins with inflammatory bowel disease (dated by TCRdb to about 2019). Background on the whole study: The complete study included approximately 28 monozygotic twin pairs: 19 IBD-discordant Danish pairs and nine German pairs, of which four were IBD-concordant and five were IBD-discordant. Each individual had, on average, about 151 000 unique TCRalpha sequences and 181 000 unique TCRbeta sequences available for analysis. Disease-associated traits were sought mainly through comparisons between IBD patients and their genetically identical healthy co-twins within discordant pairs.

What the work shows at the level of the full study, not this receptor alone: Because patients were on differing immunosuppressive treatments, the repertoires may have picked up extra background noise and inter-individual variability. Compared with healthy twins, IBD patients had fewer clonotypes in common with other individuals, a difference most pronounced in patients showing signs of disease activity. Distinction between different T cell subtypes could not be achieved in the analysis. TCRbeta repertoire diversity, by inverse Simpson index, was decreased in IBD patients compared with their healthy co-twins. Concordant and discordant twins showed no difference in repertoire similarity, possibly because of limited statistical power. The results gave no support for a single strong signal or clonotype linked to IBD.

CDR1 and CDR2 are read off the germline V gene as MDHEN and SYDVKM. The CDR3 measures 17 amino acids from cysteine to phenylalanine. This entry has no DNA. Libraries were made using 5' RACE. Preparation of each TCR library used roughly 3,300 ng of total RNA. For each sample, cDNA was synthesized in eight separate reactions using SMARTScribe reverse transcriptase. During cDNA synthesis, unique molecular identifiers containing a 6-nucleotide sample barcode were introduced by template switching. TCRalpha and TCRbeta cDNA was amplified in two nested PCRs of roughly 16 and 10 cycles, and bead purification was carried out after each PCR. Before amplification, cDNA was treated with uracil DNA-glycosylase and purified using the QIAquick PCR purification kit. The second PCR added Illumina TruSeq-compatible adapters along with sample-specific barcodes. TapeStation and Qubit were used to check library quality and concentration, and 5 ng of each library went into the pool. The pooled libraries were sequenced with 2 x 100 bp reads and custom sequencing primers on an Illumina HiSeq2500 single-index Rapid Run. Regarding the original processing steps: PCR and sequencing errors were corrected by UMI-based consensus assembly using MiGEC version 1.2.6. MiXCR version 2.1.1 handled V(D)J alignment, clonotype assembly and CDR3 extraction. To normalise gene usage, clonotype sharing and MAIT/NKT TCR abundance, the analysis used the top 1000, 10 000 and 20 000 clonotypes per sample. Diversity was computed as the inverse Simpson index with the vegan R package after downsampling to 27 000 UMIs. Paired Mann-Whitney U tests were applied to discordant twin pairs, with Benjamini-Hochberg correction for multiple testing. TCRdb reanalyzed the reads, keeping one entry per CDR3 protein sequence and omitting DNA. TCRdb's processing, not the authors', yielded these V and J calls. This sample's table has entries for approximately 330,000 distinct CDR3 sequences. The top ten clonotypes cover 2% to 2.5% of the sample.

This TCR derives from a human donor with ulcerative colitis or Crohn's disease, or a healthy co-twin of an affected twin (not recorded which). The V and J segments used are TRBV28 and TRBJ1-6. The sample taken for sequencing was blood. This receptor carries the CDR3 CASRPRDFSSYNSPLHF.